This paragraph covers one T cell receptor beta chain sequence. The V end was cut by 2 bases, the J end by 2 bases, with 13 bases between. This CDR3 is built from 15 residues. Germline-derived CDR1 and CDR2 are SGHTA and FQGNSA. The data derive from a study of blood T cell repertoires in COVID-19. Study at large: Acute and convalescent COVID-19 specimens originated in the United States, Italy and Spain. Sources were T cells, B-cell-depleted T cells, or PBMCs; the material itself was cDNA or gDNA.

The data were produced by immunoSEQ multiplex PCR, yet TCRdb's version contains in-frame clones alone and is incomplete. The data contain around 200,000 clones, around 80% of them singletons. Participants spanned ages about 18 to 100 years and resided in fewer than 30 US areas. Cohort allocation depended upon clinical history that participants reported. This chain links TRBV7-2 with TRBJ2-7; unclear D gene. The clonotype originates from a middle-aged woman with acute COVID-19. Sequences were obtained from PBMCs or T cells enriched from blood (not recorded which). The CDR3 is CASSLPGLRTYEQYF. CDR3 bases: TGTGCCAGCAGCTTACCCGGGTTAAGAACCTACGAGCAGTACTTC.